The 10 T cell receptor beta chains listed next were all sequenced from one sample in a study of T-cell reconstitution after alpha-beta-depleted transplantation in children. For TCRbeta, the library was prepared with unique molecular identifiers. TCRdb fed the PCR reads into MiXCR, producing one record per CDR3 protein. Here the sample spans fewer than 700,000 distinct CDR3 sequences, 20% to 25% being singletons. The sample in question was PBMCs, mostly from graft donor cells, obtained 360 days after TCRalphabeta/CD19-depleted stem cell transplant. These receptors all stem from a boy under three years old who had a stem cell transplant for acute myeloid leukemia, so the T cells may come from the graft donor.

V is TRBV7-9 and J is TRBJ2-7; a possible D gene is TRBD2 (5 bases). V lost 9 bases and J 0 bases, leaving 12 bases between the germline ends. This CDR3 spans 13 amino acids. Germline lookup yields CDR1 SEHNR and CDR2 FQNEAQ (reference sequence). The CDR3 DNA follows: TGTGCCAGACCCCGGGAAAACTCCTACGAGCAGTACGTC. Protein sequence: CARPRENSYEQYV.

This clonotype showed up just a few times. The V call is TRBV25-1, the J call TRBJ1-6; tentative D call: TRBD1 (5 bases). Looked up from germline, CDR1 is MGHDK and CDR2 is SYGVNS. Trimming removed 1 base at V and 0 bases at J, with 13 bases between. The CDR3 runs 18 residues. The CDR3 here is CASSESPGPSSYNSPLHF. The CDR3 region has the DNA TGTGCCAGCAGTGAATCACCAGGGCCGAGCTCCTATAATTCACCCCTCCACTTT.

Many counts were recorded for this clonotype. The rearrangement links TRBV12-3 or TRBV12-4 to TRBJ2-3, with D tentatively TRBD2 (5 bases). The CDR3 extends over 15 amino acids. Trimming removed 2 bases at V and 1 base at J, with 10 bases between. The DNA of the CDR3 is TGTGCCAGCAGTTTACAGCGGCTACGCACAGATACGCAGTATTTT. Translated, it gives CASSLQRLRTDTQYF.

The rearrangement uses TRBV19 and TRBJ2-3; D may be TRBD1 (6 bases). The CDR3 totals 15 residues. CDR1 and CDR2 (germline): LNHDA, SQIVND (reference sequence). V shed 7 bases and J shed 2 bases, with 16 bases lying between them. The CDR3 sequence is CASTRTGTNTDTQYF. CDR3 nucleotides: TGTGCCAGTACCCGGACGGGGACAAACACAGATACGCAGTATTTT. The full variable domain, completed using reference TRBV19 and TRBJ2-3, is DGGITQSPKYLFRKEGQNVTLSCEQNLNHDAMYWYRQDPGQGLRLIYYSQIVNDFQKGDIAEGYSVSREKKESFPLTVTSAQKNPTAFYLCASTRTGTNTDTQYFGPGTRLTVL.

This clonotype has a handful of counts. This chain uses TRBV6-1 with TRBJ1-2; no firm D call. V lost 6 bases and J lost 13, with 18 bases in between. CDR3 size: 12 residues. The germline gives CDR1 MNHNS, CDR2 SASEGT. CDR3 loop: CASSDDSFERTF. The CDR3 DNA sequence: TGTGCCAGCAGCGATGACTCTTTCGAGCGCACCTTC.

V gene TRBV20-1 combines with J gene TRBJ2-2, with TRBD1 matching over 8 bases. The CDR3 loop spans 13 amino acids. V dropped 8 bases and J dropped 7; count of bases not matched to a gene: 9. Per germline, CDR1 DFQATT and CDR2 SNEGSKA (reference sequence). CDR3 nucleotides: TGCAGTACCTCAGGGGGCCTCTACGGGGAGCTGTTTTTT. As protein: CSTSGGLYGELFF.

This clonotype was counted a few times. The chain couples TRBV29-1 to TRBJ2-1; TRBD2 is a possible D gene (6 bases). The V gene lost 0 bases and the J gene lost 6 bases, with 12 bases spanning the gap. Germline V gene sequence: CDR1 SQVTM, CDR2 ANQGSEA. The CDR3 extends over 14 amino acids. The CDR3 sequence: CSVEDLTAGNEQFF. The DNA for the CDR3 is TGCAGCGTTGAAGATCTTACAGCGGGCAATGAGCAGTTCTTC.

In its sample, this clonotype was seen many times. The CDR3 sequence is CASSLTGQRAEQYF. CDR3 nucleotide sequence: TGTGCCAGCAGTTTAACGGGACAGAGAGCCGAGCAGTACTTC. This rearrangement joins TRBV12-3 or TRBV12-4 to TRBJ2-7; TRBD1 aligns across 7 bases. This CDR3 has 14 residues. V lost 2 bases, J lost 6 bases, and 7 bases stayed unmatched.

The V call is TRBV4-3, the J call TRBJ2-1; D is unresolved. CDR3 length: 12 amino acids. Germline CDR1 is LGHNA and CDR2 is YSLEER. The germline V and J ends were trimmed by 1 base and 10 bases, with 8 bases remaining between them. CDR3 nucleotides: TGCGCCAGCAGCCAAGTGGGAACCGAGCAGTTCTTC. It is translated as CASSQVGTEQFF.

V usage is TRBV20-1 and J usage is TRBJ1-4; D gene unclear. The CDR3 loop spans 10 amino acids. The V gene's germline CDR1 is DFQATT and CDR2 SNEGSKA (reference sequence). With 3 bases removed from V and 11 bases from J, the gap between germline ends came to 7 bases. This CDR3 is CSARDVKLFF. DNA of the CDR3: TGCAGTGCTAGGGACGTGAAACTGTTTTTT.